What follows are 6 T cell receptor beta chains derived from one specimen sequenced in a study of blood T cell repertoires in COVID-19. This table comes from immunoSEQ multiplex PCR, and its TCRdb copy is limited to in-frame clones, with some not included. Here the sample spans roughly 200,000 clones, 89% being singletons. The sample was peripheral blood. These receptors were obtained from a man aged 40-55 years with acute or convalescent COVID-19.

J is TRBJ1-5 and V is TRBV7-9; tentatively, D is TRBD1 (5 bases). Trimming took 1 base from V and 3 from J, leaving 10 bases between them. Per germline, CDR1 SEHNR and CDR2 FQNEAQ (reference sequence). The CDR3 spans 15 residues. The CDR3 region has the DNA TGTGCCAGCAGCTTAGGTTGGGGGGACAATCAGCCCCAGCATTTT. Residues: CASSLGWGDNQPQHF.

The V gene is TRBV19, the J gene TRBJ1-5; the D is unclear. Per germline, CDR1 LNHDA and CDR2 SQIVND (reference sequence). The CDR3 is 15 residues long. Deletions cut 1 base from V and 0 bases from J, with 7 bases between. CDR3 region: CASSIAVNSNQPQHF. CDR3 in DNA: TGTGCCAGTAGTATAGCCGTTAATAGCAATCAGCCCCAGCATTTT.

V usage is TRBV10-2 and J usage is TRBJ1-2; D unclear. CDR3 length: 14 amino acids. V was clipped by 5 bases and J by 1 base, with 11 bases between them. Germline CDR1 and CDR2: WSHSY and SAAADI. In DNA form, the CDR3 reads TGCGCCAGCAGTCCTAGGGAGGGTAACTATGGCTACACCTTC. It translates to CASSPREGNYGYTF.

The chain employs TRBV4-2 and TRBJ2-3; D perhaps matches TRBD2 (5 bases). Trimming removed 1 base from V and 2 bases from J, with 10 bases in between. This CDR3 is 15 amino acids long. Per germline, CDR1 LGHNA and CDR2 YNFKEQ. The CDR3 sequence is CASSQAGGHTDTQYF. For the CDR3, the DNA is TGTGCCAGCAGCCAAGCAGGCGGGCACACAGATACGCAGTATTTT.

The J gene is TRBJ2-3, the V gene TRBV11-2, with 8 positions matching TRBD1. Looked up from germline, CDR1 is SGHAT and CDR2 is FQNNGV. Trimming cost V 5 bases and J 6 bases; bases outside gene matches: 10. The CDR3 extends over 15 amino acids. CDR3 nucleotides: TGTGCCAGCAGCGTGGGACAGGAGCCGGGGGATACGCAGTATTTT. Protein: CASSVGQEPGDTQYF. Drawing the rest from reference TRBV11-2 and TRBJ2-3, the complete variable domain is EAGVAQSPRYKIIEKRQSVAFWCNPISGHATLYWYQQILGQGPKLLIQFQNNGVVDDSQLPKDRFSAERLKGVDSTLKIQPAKLEDSAVYLCASSVGQEPGDTQYFGPGTRLTVL.

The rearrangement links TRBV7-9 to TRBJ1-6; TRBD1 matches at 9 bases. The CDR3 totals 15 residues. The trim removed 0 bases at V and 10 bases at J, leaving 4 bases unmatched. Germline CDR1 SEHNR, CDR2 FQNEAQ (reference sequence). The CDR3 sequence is CASSLATGGSSPLHF. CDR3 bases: TGTGCCAGCAGCTTAGCTACAGGGGGCTCCTCACCCCTCCACTTT.